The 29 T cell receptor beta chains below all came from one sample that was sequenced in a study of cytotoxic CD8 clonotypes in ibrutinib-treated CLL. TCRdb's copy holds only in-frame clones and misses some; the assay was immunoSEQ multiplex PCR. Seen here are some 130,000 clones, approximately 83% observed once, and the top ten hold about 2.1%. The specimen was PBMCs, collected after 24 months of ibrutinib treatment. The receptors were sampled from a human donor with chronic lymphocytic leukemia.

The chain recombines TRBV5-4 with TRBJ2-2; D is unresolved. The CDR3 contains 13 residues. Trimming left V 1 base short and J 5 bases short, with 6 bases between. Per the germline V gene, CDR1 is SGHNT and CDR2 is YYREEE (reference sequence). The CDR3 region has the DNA TGTGCCAGCAGCTTGTCTGAGACCGGGGAGCTGTTTTTT. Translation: CASSLSETGELFF.

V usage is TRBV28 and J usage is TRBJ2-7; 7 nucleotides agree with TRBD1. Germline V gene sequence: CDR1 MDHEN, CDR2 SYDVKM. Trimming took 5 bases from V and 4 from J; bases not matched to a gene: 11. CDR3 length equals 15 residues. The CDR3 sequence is CASSTGALGMYEQYF. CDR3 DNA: TGTGCCAGCAGTACAGGGGCCCTCGGGATGTACGAGCAGTACTTC.

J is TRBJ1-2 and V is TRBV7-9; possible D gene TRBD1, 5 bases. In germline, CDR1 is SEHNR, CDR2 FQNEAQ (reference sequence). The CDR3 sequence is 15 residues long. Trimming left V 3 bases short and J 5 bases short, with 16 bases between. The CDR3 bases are TGTGCCAGCAGCTTCTCGCCGGGACGGTGGTATGGCTACACCTTC. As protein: CASSFSPGRWYGYTF.

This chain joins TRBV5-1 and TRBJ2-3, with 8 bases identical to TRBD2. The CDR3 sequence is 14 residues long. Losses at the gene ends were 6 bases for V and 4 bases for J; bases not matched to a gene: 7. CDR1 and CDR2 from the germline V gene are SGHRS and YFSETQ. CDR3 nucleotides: TGCGCCAGCACCCGGACTAGCTTTTCAGATACGCAGTATTTT. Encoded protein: CASTRTSFSDTQYF.

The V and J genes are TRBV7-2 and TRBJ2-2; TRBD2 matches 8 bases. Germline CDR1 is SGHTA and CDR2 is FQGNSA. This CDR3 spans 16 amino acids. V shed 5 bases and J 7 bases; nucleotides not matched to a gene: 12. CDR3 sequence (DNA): TGTGCCAGCAGCCCCGCCGGGGGGGTATTAGTCGGGGAGCTGTTTTTT. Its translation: CASSPAGGVLVGELFF.

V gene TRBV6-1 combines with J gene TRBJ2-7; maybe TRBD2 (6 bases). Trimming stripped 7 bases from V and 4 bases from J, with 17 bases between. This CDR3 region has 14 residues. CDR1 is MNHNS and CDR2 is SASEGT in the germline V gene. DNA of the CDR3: TGTGCCAGCATCCCACGCGGGGCTGCTTACGAGCAGTACTTC. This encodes CASIPRGAAYEQYF.

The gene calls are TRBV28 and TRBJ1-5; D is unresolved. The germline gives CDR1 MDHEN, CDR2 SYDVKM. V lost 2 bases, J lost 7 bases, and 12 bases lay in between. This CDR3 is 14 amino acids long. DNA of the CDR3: TGTGCCAGCAGTTTACGAGGATGGAGGCAGCCCCAGCATTTT. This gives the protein CASSLRGWRQPQHF.

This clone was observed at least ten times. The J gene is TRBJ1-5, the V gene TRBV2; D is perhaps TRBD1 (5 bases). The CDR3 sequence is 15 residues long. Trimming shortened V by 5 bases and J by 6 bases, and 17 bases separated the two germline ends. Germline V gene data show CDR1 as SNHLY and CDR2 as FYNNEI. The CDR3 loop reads CASSPEYGGGQPQHF. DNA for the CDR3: TGTGCCAGCAGTCCAGAATATGGGGGAGGTCAGCCCCAGCATTTT.

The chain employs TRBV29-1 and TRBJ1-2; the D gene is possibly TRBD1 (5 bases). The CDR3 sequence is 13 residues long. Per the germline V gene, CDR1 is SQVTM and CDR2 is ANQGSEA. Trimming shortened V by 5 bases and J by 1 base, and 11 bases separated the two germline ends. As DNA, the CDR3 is TGCAGCGTTCGGGACCAATTTAACTATGGCTACACCTTC. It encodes CSVRDQFNYGYTF.

CDR3 region: CASSDIGAGSSYNEQFF. Written as DNA, the CDR3 is TGTGCCAGCAGCGATATAGGGGCGGGGAGCTCCTACAATGAGCAGTTCTTC. V gene TRBV7-2 combines with J gene TRBJ2-1; D may be TRBD2 (6 bases). CDR1 and CDR2 (germline): SGHTA, FQGNSA. This CDR3 comprises 17 residues. V lost 5 bases, J lost 0 bases, and 17 bases lay in between.

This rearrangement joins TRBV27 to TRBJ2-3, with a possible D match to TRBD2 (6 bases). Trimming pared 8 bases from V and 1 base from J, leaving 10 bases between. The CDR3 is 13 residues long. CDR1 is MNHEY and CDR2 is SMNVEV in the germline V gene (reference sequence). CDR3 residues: CASREIGTDTQYF. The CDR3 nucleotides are TGTGCCAGCCGGGAGATAGGCACAGATACGCAGTATTTT.

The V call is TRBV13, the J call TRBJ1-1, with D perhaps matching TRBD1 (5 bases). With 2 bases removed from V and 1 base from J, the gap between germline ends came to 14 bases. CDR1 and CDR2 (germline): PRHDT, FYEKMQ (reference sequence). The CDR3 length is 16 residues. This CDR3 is CASSLYWGERNTEAFF. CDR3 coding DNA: TGTGCCAGCAGCTTATACTGGGGGGAGAGGAACACTGAAGCTTTCTTT.

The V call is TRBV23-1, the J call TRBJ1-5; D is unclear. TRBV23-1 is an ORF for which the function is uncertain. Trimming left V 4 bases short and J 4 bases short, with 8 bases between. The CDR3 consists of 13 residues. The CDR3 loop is CASSPDSNQPQHF. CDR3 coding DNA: TGCGCCAGCAGTCCGGATAGTAATCAGCCCCAGCATTTT.

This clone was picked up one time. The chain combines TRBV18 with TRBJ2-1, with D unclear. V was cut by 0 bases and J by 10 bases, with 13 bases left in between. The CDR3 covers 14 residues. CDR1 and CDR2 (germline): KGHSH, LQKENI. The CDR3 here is CASSPPNLSREQFF. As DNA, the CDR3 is TGTGCCAGCTCACCACCGAACTTATCACGGGAGCAGTTCTTC.

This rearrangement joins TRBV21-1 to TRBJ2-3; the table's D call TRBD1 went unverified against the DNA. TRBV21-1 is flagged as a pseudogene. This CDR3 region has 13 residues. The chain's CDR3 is CASSKAPRGPSYF. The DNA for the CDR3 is TGTGCCAGCAGCAAAGCGCCCAGGGGCCCCTCGTATTTT.

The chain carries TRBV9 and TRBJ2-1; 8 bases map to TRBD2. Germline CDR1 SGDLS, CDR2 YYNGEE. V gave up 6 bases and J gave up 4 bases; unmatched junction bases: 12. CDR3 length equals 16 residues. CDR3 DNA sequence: TGTGCCAGCACTGAGATCCGGGGGGGCGATTACAATGAGCAGTTCTTC. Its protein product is CASTEIRGGDYNEQFF.

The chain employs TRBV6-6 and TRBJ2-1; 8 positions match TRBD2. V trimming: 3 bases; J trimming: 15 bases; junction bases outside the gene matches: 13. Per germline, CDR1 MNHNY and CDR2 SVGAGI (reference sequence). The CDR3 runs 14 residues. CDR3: CASSYERGPLPLFF. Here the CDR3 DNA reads TGTGCCAGCAGTTATGAGCGGGGGCCCCTCCCCCTGTTCTTC.

The CDR3 protein is CASSGRAGQTSNPNYGYTF. The CDR3 region has the DNA TGCGCCAGCAGCGGCAGGGCAGGGCAGACTTCAAACCCCAACTATGGCTACACCTTC. The chain is built from TRBV4-3 and TRBJ1-2; a weak D match, TRBD1 (5 bases). Germline values: CDR1 LGHNA, CDR2 YSLEER. This CDR3 has 19 residues. The V and J ends lost 5 bases and 2 bases respectively, with 27 bases between them.

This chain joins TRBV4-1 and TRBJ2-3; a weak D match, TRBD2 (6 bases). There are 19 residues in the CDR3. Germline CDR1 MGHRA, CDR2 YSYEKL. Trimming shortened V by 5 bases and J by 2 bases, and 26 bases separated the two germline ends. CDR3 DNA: TGCGCCAGCAGCACTCCCTCGGGACGGGAGAAACCTTACACAGATACGCAGTATTTT. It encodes CASSTPSGREKPYTDTQYF.

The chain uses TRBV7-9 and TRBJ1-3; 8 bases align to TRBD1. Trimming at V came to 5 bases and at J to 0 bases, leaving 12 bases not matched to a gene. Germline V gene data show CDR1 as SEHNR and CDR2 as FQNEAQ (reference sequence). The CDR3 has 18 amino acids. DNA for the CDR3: TGTGCCAGCAGCCACCGCATGGCAGGGGGCACCTCTGGAAACACCATATATTTT. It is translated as CASSHRMAGGTSGNTIYF. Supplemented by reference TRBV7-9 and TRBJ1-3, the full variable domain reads DTGVSQNPRHKITKRGQNVTFRCDPISEHNRLYWYRQTLGQGPEFLTYFQNEAQLEKSRLLSDRFSAERPKGSFSTLEIQRTEQGDSAMYLCASSHRMAGGTSGNTIYFGEGSWLTVV.

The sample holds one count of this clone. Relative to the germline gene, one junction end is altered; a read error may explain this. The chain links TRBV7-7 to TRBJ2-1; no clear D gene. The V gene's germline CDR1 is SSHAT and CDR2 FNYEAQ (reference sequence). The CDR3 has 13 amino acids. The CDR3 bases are TGTGCTAGCAGCTTAGCCACTTCCAATGAGCAGTTCTTC. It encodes CASSLATSNEQFF.

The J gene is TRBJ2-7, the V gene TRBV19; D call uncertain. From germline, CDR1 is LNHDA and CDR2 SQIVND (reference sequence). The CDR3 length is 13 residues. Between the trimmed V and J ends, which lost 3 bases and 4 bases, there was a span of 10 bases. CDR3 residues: CASSMVAEYEQYF. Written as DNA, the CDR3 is TGTGCCAGTAGTATGGTGGCGGAGTACGAGCAGTACTTC.

The CDR3 nucleotides are TGTGCCACCAGCAGAGGCGGCCGTAACACAGATACGCAGTATTTT. This encodes CATSRGGRNTDTQYF. The V gene is TRBV15, the J gene TRBJ2-3; D is ambiguous. The CDR3 totals 15 residues. V lost 1 base to trimming and J lost 2 bases, with 10 bases between them. Germline CDR1 and CDR2: LNHNV and YYDKDF (reference sequence).

The CDR3 region is CASSLWGRGQEKNTEAFF. The DNA for the CDR3 is TGTGCCAGCAGTTTATGGGGAAGGGGGCAGGAAAAGAACACTGAAGCTTTCTTT. The chain couples TRBV28 to TRBJ1-1; 7 positions match TRBD1. The CDR3 runs 18 residues. Trimming removed 0 bases from V and 1 base from J; junction bases left unmatched: 11. The V gene's germline CDR1 is MDHEN and CDR2 SYDVKM.

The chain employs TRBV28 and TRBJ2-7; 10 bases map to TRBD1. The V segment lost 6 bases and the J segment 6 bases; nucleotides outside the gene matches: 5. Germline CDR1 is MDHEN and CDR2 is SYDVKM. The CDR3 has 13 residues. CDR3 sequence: CASSSGQGSEQYF. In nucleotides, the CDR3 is TGTGCCAGCAGCTCGGGACAGGGGTCCGAGCAGTACTTC.

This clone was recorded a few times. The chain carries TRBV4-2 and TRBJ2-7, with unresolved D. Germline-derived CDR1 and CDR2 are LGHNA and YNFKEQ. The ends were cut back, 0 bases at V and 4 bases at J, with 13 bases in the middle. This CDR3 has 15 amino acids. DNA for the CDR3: TGTGCCAGCAGCCAAGAGTCCGGTATAGGGTACGAGCAGTACTTC. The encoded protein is CASSQESGIGYEQYF.

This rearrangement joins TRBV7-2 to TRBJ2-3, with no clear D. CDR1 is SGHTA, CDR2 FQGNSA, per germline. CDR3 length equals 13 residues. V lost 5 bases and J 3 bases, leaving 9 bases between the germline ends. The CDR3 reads CASSADPTDTQYF. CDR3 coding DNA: TGTGCCAGCAGCGCGGATCCTACAGATACGCAGTATTTT.

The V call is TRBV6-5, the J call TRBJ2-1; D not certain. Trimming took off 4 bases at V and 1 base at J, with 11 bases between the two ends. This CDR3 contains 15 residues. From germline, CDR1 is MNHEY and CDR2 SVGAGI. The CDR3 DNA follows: TGTGCCAGCAGTTTCACAGAACTTTCCTACAATGAGCAGTTCTTC. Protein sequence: CASSFTELSYNEQFF.

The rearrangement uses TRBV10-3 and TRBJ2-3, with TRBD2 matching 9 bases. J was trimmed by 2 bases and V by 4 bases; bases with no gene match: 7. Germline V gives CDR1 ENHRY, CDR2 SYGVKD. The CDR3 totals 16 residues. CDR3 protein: CAISVASGVSTDTQYF. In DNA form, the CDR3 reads TGTGCCATCAGTGTGGCTAGCGGGGTATCCACAGATACGCAGTATTTT.